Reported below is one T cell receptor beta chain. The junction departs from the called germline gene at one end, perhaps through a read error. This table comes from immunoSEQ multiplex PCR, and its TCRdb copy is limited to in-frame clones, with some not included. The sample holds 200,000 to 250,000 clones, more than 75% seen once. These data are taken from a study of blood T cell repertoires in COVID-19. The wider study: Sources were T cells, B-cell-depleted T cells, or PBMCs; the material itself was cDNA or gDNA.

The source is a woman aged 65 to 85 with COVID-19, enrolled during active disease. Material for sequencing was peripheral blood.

The CDR3 nucleotides are TGTGCCTGGAGTGCAAGGAGCCCTGTCTTC. Translation gives CAWSARSPVF. This sequence joins TRBV30 and TRBJ2-1; D unclear. Germline V gene lookup returns CDR1 GTSNPN and CDR2 SVGIG (reference sequence). There are 10 residues in the CDR3. The full variable domain, completed using reference TRBV30 and TRBJ2-1, is SQTIHQWPATLVQPVGSPLSLECTVEGTSNPNLYWYRQAAGRGLQLLFYSVGIGQISSEVPQNLSASRPQDRQFILSSKKLLLSDSGFYLCAWSARSPVFGPGTRLTVL.